The TCR beta chain under discussion was sequenced for a study of CD8 T cells in Susac syndrome. On this clonotype: Antigen unknown.

General study results and limits: The relatively small number of individuals in the TCR sequencing and HLA analysis was acknowledged by the study.

Multiple sclerosis controls were treatment-naive patients with stable or active relapsing-remitting disease. TEMRA cells were FACS-enriched and CD8+ and CD4+ T cells negatively isolated. Random-hexamer reverse transcription was applied to about 0.45 to 1 ug RNA. The authors amplified TCR beta CDR3 across 54 Vbeta and 13 Jbeta using immunoSEQ multiplex PCR. Each CDR3 protein gets one entry after TCRdb re-called the immunoSEQ multiplex PCR reads with MiXCR. The data hold approximately 150,000 distinct CDR3 sequences, with around 80% observed a single time. This CDR3 has 20 amino acids. V trimming: 4 bases; J trimming: 0 bases; junction bases outside the gene matches: 15. Germline V gene sequence: CDR1 SGHAT, CDR2 FQDESV (reference sequence).

The source is a human donor with multiple sclerosis. V is TRBV11-1 and J is TRBJ2-1, with 10 bases that match TRBD2. The material sequenced was CD8+ T cells from PBMCs. The CDR3 loop reads CASSSAFGLAADSSYNEQFF. The CDR3 DNA reads as TGTGCCAGCAGCTCAGCTTTTGGACTAGCGGCCGATAGCTCCTACAATGAGCAGTTCTTC.